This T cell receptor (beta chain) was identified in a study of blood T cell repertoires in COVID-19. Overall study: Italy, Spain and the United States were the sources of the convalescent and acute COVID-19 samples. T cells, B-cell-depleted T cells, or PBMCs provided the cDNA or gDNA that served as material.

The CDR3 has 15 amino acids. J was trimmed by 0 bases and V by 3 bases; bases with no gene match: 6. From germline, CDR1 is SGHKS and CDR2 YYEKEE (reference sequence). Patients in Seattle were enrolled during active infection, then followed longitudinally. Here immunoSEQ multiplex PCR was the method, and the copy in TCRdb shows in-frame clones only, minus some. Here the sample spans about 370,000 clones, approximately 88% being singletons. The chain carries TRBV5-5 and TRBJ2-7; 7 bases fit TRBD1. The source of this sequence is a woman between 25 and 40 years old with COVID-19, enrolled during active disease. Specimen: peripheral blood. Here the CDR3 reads CASSWGTESSYEQYF. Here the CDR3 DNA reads TGTGCCAGCAGCTGGGGGACAGAGAGCTCCTACGAGCAGTACTTC.